Each of the 9 T cell receptor beta chains below was sequenced from the same sample in a study of blood T cell repertoires in COVID-19. This table comes from immunoSEQ multiplex PCR, and its TCRdb copy is limited to in-frame clones, with some not included. Here the sample spans fewer than 250,000 clones, approximately 86% being singletons. Input material: PBMCs or T cells enriched from blood (not recorded which). The receptors here all came from a woman aged 40 to 50 with acute COVID-19.

J is TRBJ2-1 and V is TRBV2, with 7 bases that match TRBD2. V gave up 8 bases and J gave up 7 bases; unmatched junction bases: 14. The germline CDR1 and CDR2 sequences are SNHLY and FYNNEI. The CDR3 has 15 residues. The CDR3 DNA sequence: TGTGCCAGCCGCGGGAACCCTTGGGAGGGGAATGAGCAGTTCTTC. Protein: CASRGNPWEGNEQFF. The variable domain in full, completed from reference TRBV2 and TRBJ2-1, reads EPEVTQTPSHQVTQMGQEVILRCVPISNHLYFYWYRQILGQKVEFLVSFYNNEISEKSEIFDDQFSVERPDGSNFTLKIRSTKLEDSAMYFCASRGNPWEGNEQFFGPGTRLTVL.

The chain recombines TRBV3-1 (or the pseudogene TRBV3-2) with TRBJ2-1, with 7 bases lining up with TRBD2. CDR3 size: 17 residues. V lost 4 bases to trimming and J lost 13 bases; unmatched junction nucleotides: 22. The germline V gene encodes CDR1 LGHDT and CDR2 YNNKEL (reference sequence). This CDR3 is CASSPILIGNYGTNQFF. DNA of the CDR3: TGTGCCAGCAGCCCAATCCTAATAGGGAATTACGGGACTAATCAGTTCTTC.

The gene calls are TRBV24-1 and TRBJ2-7, with 11 bases fitting TRBD2. CDR1 and CDR2 (germline): KGHDR, SFDVKD. This CDR3 contains 16 residues. Germline trimming cut 4 bases from V and 2 bases from J; bases unmatched to any gene: 6. The CDR3 region has the DNA TGTGCCACCAGTGAGTCCGGGACTAGCGGAACCTACGAGCAGTACTTC. Protein sequence: CATSESGTSGTYEQYF.

This clone was counted only a few times. V is TRBV6-4 and J is TRBJ2-1; TRBD2 might be the D (6 bases). Germline lookup yields CDR1 MRHNA and CDR2 SNTAGT. V was clipped by 5 bases and J by 3 bases, with 14 bases between them. The CDR3 has 15 amino acids. CDR3 in amino acids: CASSPRDSGYNEQFF. The CDR3 coding sequence is TGTGCCAGCAGTCCCCGGGACTCGGGCTACAATGAGCAGTTCTTC.

V usage is TRBV10-3 and J usage is TRBJ1-6; 10 bases are a match to TRBD1. Trimming removed 3 bases from V and 9 bases from J; junction bases left unmatched: 5. Per germline, CDR1 ENHRY and CDR2 SYGVKD. There are 15 residues in the CDR3. The CDR3, as DNA: TGTGCCATCAGTGACCCGACAGGGGGCAGTTCACCCCTCCACTTT. It encodes CAISDPTGGSSPLHF.

The V and J genes are TRBV10-1 and TRBJ2-2, with D possibly TRBD1 on 5 matching bases. From germline, CDR1 is WNHNN and CDR2 SYGVQD (reference sequence). The CDR3 is 12 amino acids. The V and J ends lost 7 bases and 5 bases respectively, with 8 bases between them. The CDR3 bases are TGCGCCAGCAAGGGGTTAACCGGGGAGCTGTTTTTT. Its protein is CASKGLTGELFF.

The rearrangement links TRBV11-3 to TRBJ1-1, with 9 bases lining up with TRBD1. CDR3 length equals 14 residues. V trimming: 4 bases; J trimming: 1 base; junction bases outside the gene matches: 1. CDR1 is SGHNT and CDR2 is YENEEA in the germline V gene. The CDR3 nucleotides are TGTGCCAGCAGCTGGGACAGGGCGAACACTGAAGCTTTCTTT. It codes for CASSWDRANTEAFF.

V is TRBV27 and J is TRBJ2-5, with TRBD1 as a possible D gene (6 bases). Trimming cost V 4 bases and J 4 bases, with 13 bases left between them. Germline lookup yields CDR1 MNHEY and CDR2 SMNVEV (reference sequence). This CDR3 contains 14 residues. CDR3 in amino acids: CASSSSAGVETQYF. CDR3 bases: TGTGCCAGCAGTTCGTCGGCAGGGGTAGAGACCCAGTACTTC.

V is TRBV28 and J is TRBJ2-3; a weak D match, TRBD2 (6 bases). From germline, CDR1 is MDHEN and CDR2 SYDVKM. The CDR3 runs to 15 residues. V dropped 3 bases and J dropped 0 bases, with 10 bases sitting between them. The CDR3 DNA is TGTGCCAGCAGTTTGAGGGCGGGAAGCACAGATACGCAGTATTTT. Residues: CASSLRAGSTDTQYF.